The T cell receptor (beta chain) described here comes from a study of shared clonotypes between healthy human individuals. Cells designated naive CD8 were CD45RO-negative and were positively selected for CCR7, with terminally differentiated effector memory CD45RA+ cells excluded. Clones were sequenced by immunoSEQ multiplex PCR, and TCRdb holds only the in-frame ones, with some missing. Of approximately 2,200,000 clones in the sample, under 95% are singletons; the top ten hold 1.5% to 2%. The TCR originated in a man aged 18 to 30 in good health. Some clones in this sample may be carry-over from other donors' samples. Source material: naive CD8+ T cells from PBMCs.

The CDR3 bases are TGTGCCAGCAGTCCCGGGACAGGAAGAAACTACGAGCAGTACTTC. This codes for CASSPGTGRNYEQYF. The V call is TRBV27, the J call TRBJ2-7; 8 nucleotides align to TRBD1. CDR3 size: 15 residues. Germline lookup yields CDR1 MNHEY and CDR2 SMNVEV (reference sequence). V was clipped by 5 bases and J by 3 bases; unmatched bases: 9.